The 14 T cell receptor beta chains reported below all come from one sample, sequenced in a study of cytomegalovirus exposure and HLA in healthy donors (dated by TCRdb to 2015 to 2018). The library was prepared using the immunoSEQ multiplex PCR assay. For the multiplex PCR, a mixture combining 60 forward primers for TCR Vbeta segments and 13 reverse primers for TCR Jbeta segments was used. This immuneACCESS table, as held by TCRdb, lists in-frame sequences with V and J called but not all clones. Of the missing ones, under half trace to an unresolved V gene in checked studies; the others have no known cause. The sample table records some 70,000 clones; roughly four fifths of these occur just once. Of the sample, 1.9% falls within the top ten clones. The sequenced sample consisted of PBMCs. These TCRs come from a young man in good health and CMV-seronegative.

The J gene is TRBJ2-3, the V gene TRBV28; tentatively, D is TRBD1 (6 bases). Germline-derived CDR1 and CDR2 are MDHEN and SYDVKM. The CDR3 is made up of 16 amino acids. V lost 6 bases and J 1 base, leaving 17 bases between the germline ends. CDR3 in amino acids: CASRGHQGRGTDTQYF. CDR3 nucleotides: TGTGCCAGCAGGGGACATCAGGGTAGGGGCACAGATACGCAGTATTTT.

V and J are TRBV9 and TRBJ2-1; TRBD2 matches at 10 bases. J lost 3 bases, V lost 2 bases, and 5 bases had no gene match. Germline V CDR1 and CDR2: SGDLS, YYNGEE. The CDR3 consists of 16 residues. This CDR3 is CASSVRAGGFYNEQFF. DNA of the CDR3: TGTGCCAGCAGCGTCCGAGCGGGGGGGTTCTACAATGAGCAGTTCTTC. The full variable domain, rest sourced from reference TRBV9 and TRBJ2-1, is DSGVTQTPKHLITATGQRVTLRCSPRSGDLSVYWYQQSLDQGLQFLIQYYNGEERAKGNILERFSAQQFPDLHSELNLSSLELGDSALYFCASSVRAGGFYNEQFFGPGTRLTVL.

The chain joins TRBV7-3 to TRBJ2-3; 16 bases align to TRBD2. V trimming: 5 bases; J trimming: 15 bases; junction bases outside the gene matches: 8. The CDR3 length is 14 residues. Germline lookup yields CDR1 SGHTA and CDR2 FQGTGA. The CDR3: CASSQGLAGGAAYF. The CDR3 DNA sequence: TGTGCCAGCAGCCAGGGACTAGCGGGAGGGGCCGCATATTTT.

The rearrangement joins TRBV29-1 to TRBJ2-7; TRBD2 matches at 8 bases. The CDR3 sequence is 12 residues long. Losses at the gene ends were 7 bases for V and 3 bases for J; bases not matched to a gene: 5. Germline CDR1 SQVTM, CDR2 ANQGSEA. The CDR3 DNA is TGCAGCGCGGCGGGAGGATACTACGAGCAGTACTTC. Protein product: CSAAGGYYEQYF.

This clone was observed a single time. The chain couples TRBV13 to TRBJ2-4; 10 nucleotides match TRBD2. The length of the CDR3 is 16 residues. CDR1 is PRHDT and CDR2 is FYEKMQ in the germline V gene (reference sequence). Germline trimming cut 5 bases from V and 2 bases from J; bases unmatched to any gene: 6. CDR3 nucleotides: TGTGCCAGCAGCGCAGCGGGAGGGCTTTCCAAAAACATTCAGTACTTC. This sequence encodes CASSAAGGLSKNIQYF. Combining the CDR3 with reference TRBV13 and TRBJ2-4 gives the whole variable domain AAGVIQSPRHLIKEKRETATLKCYPIPRHDTVYWYQQGPGQDPQFLISFYEKMQSDKGSIPDRFSAQQFSDYHSELNMSSLELGDSALYFCASSAAGGLSKNIQYFGAGTRLSVL.

The chain combines TRBV4-1 with TRBJ2-3, with 7 positions matching TRBD2. The CDR3 contains 19 residues. The trim removed 0 bases at V and 4 bases at J, leaving 16 bases unmatched. From germline, CDR1 is MGHRA and CDR2 YSYEKL. Here the CDR3 reads CASSQEAGGGGTLADTQYF. Written as DNA, the CDR3 is TGCGCCAGCAGCCAAGAGGCGGGTGGGGGAGGGACTCTAGCAGATACGCAGTATTTT.

CDR3 sequence: CASTGTGGLYGYTF. The CDR3 bases are TGTGCCAGCACGGGGACAGGGGGATTGTATGGCTACACCTTC. This chain links TRBV6-1 with TRBJ1-2, with 11 positions matching TRBD1. The V segment lost 7 bases and the J segment 5 bases; nucleotides outside the gene matches: 6. The CDR3 loop spans 14 amino acids. Germline V gene lookup returns CDR1 MNHNS and CDR2 SASEGT.

The chain uses TRBV2 and TRBJ2-3; TRBD1 might be the D (5 bases). Looked up from germline, CDR1 is SNHLY and CDR2 is FYNNEI. This CDR3 is 15 amino acids long. Trimming took 6 bases from V and 3 from J, leaving 16 bases between them. DNA of the CDR3: TGTGCCAGCAGCCCCGGACATCAGCTAACAGATACGCAGTATTTT. Translation: CASSPGHQLTDTQYF.

This clone showed up just once. The CDR3 DNA reads TGTGCCAGCAGCGTAGGGGGAGGGGACACCATATATTTT. This gives the protein CASSVGGGDTIYF. The chain carries TRBV9 and TRBJ1-3; tentative D call: TRBD1 (5 bases). The V gene's germline CDR1 is SGDLS and CDR2 YYNGEE. V was cut by 0 bases and J by 8 bases, with 9 bases left in between. The CDR3 runs to 13 residues.

The chain is built from TRBV5-4 and TRBJ2-1; TRBD2 matches at 10 bases. The CDR3 consists of 16 residues. Germline V gene lookup returns CDR1 SGHNT and CDR2 YYREEE (reference sequence). After removal of 2 bases from V and 8 bases from J, the junction contained 10 bases not matched to a gene. The CDR3 reads CASSLGLAGVTDEQFF. The CDR3 DNA reads TGTGCCAGCAGCTTAGGTCTAGCGGGAGTTACCGATGAGCAGTTCTTC. Based on the CDR3 plus reference TRBV5-4 and TRBJ2-1, the full variable domain is ETGVTQSPTHLIKTRGQQVTLRCSSQSGHNTVSWYQQALGQGPQFIFQYYREEENGRGNFPPRFSGLQFPNYSSELNVNALELDDSALYLCASSLGLAGVTDEQFFGPGTRLTVL.

CDR3 sequence: CSVDRSSPGRETQYF. The CDR3, as DNA: TGCAGCGTTGACCGCTCTTCCCCAGGTCGGGAGACCCAGTACTTC. V usage is TRBV29-1 and J usage is TRBJ2-5; no definite D call. Germline CDR1 SQVTM, CDR2 ANQGSEA. Deletions cut 3 bases from V and 5 bases from J, with 19 bases between. This CDR3 is 15 amino acids long.

J is TRBJ1-1 and V is TRBV28; TRBD1 might be the D (6 bases). The CDR3 has 14 residues. Germline assignment: CDR1 MDHEN and CDR2 SYDVKM. V was pared by 3 bases and J by 3 bases, with 11 bases between. The CDR3 nucleotides are TGTGCCAGCAGTTTCCTACCAGGGGACACTGAAGCTTTCTTT. It yields the protein CASSFLPGDTEAFF.

The chain joins TRBV4-1 to TRBJ2-5; 8 nucleotides agree with TRBD1. This CDR3 spans 13 amino acids. CDR1 is MGHRA and CDR2 is YSYEKL in the germline V gene. V lost 3 bases and J lost 10; bases outside the gene matches: 7. CDR3 amino acids: CASSQTRDRHQYF. The CDR3 region has the DNA TGCGCCAGCAGCCAGACCCGGGACAGGCACCAGTACTTC.

The gene calls are TRBV27 and TRBJ1-4; tentatively, D is TRBD1 (5 bases). The CDR3 has 15 residues. Per germline, CDR1 MNHEY and CDR2 SMNVEV (reference sequence). V lost 3 bases to trimming and J lost 6 bases, with 14 bases between them. The CDR3 DNA reads as TGTGCCAGCAGTTTCGGATGGGGGGTCGATGAAAAACTGTTTTTT. It codes for CASSFGWGVDEKLFF.